This T cell receptor (beta chain) comes out of a study of cytomegalovirus exposure and HLA in healthy donors. Study overall: Early release data held tens of millions of unique TCRs from HLA-typed donors. Overall study results and limits: In vitro data verified a few CMV-associated chains as specific for CMV antigens. Among CMV-associated TCR beta chains, most appeared HLA-restricted in a later analysis.

A word on this clone: No antigen is known for it.

The PCR used 60 Vbeta and 13 Jbeta primers. This table comes from immunoSEQ multiplex PCR, and its TCRdb copy is limited to in-frame clones, with some not included. The table includes 200,000 to 250,000 clones, 82% detected once. Sequencing used PBMCs. The TCR comes from a woman between 40 and 55 years old in good health and CMV-seropositive.

The CDR3 spells CASSSAGTGFGNTIYF. The CDR3 nucleotides are TGTGCCAGCAGCTCGGCCGGGACAGGGTTCGGAAACACCATATATTTT. The rearrangement uses TRBV9 and TRBJ1-3, with 9 bases fitting TRBD1. With 4 bases clipped from V and 4 bases from J, the junction kept 9 bases outside the gene matches. This CDR3 has 16 amino acids. Germline V lookup: CDR1 SGDLS, CDR2 YYNGEE.